This T cell receptor beta chain was recorded in a study of T cell responses to AZD1222 COVID-19 vaccine. Findings of the study overall: Only after the peak T cell response were repertoires sampled.

About this clone: Its antigen is not identified.

Libraries were prepared by immunoSEQ multiplex PCR; TCRdb keeps only in-frame clonotypes and omits some of them. The data hold 70,000 to 85,000 clones, with more than 80% observed a single time. The V end lost 1 base, the J end lost 3 bases, and 9 bases lay between the germline ends. This CDR3 is built from 13 residues. Germline V gene data show CDR1 as GTSNPN and CDR2 as SVGIG (reference sequence). The rearrangement links TRBV30 to TRBJ1-1; D is unclear. The TCR comes from an adult in good health. The source material was peripheral blood, sampled on day 0 of AZD1222 vaccination. This CDR3 is CAWSGGGDTEAFF. The CDR3 nucleotides read TGTGCCTGGAGTGGGGGAGGTGACACTGAAGCTTTCTTT.